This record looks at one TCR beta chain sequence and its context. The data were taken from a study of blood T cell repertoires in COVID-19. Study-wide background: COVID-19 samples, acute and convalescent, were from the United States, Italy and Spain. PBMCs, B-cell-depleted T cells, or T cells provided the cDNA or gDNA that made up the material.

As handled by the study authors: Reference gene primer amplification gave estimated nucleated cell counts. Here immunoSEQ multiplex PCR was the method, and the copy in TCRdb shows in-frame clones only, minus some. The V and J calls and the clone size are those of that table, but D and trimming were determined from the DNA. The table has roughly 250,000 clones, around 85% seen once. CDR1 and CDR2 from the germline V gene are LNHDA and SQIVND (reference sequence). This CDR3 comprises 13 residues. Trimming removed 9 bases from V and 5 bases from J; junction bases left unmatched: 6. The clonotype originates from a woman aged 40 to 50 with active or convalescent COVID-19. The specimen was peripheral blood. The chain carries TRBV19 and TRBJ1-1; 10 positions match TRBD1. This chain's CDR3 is CASGRTGGTEAFF. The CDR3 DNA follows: TGTGCCAGCGGGAGGACAGGGGGAACTGAAGCTTTCTTT.